This T cell receptor (beta chain) was identified in a study of OX40 agonist ivuxolimab in advanced cancers. The overall study: The patients received agonistic anti-OX40 (CD134) antibody ivuxolimab.

Germline assignment: CDR1 SGHNT and CDR2 YENEEA. Trimming removed 5 bases at V and 5 bases at J, with 7 bases between. The CDR3 covers 12 residues. Only in-frame clones appear in the TCRdb table, and some are missing; sequencing was by immunoSEQ multiplex PCR. The sample has approximately 40,000 clones, 88% seen once. This clone has a single count. The receptor comes from an adult with an advanced solid tumor such as melanoma, head and neck, liver or kidney cancer. The sample consisted of CD4+ or CD8+ T cells sorted from blood, taken in a trial of the OX40 agonist ivuxolimab. This chain links TRBV11-3 with TRBJ2-1; no reliable D call. CDR3 coding DNA: TGTGCCAGCAGCGCCGAAGACAATGAGCAGTTCTTC. It yields the protein CASSAEDNEQFF.